Listed below are T cell receptor beta chains from one sample, sequenced in a study of T-cell memory formation after mild COVID-19. TCRdb re-analysed the 5' RACE reads in MiXCR, keeping a single row per CDR3 protein. This sample has 500,000 to 550,000 distinct CDR3 sequences, with just over 20% found just once. Sequencing was carried out using PBMCs or a T cell subset sorted from them (not recorded which). These receptors were taken from an adult woman who had mild COVID-19 (a few samples of this study predate the infection). Cell type and time point are not known. Both conserved end residues are part of each CDR3. Each record gives: D gene, J gene, V gene, clone size, CDR3 DNA, CDR3 protein. D genes are given only for firm matches. Part of the rows lack a size; the others show once, few, many or a class for expanded clones.

.	TRBJ2-2	TRBV24-1	few	TGTGCCACCAGGGGGGGGCAGTTGACCGGGGAGCTGTTTTTT	CATRGGQLTGELFF
TRBD2	TRBJ2-1	TRBV20-1	few	TGCAGTGCTTCCCTAGCGGCGAGCTCCTACAATGAGCAGTTCTTC	CSASLAASSYNEQFF
.	TRBJ1-6	TRBV20-1	.	TGCAGTGCTAGAGATATCGGGCGGAATTCACCCCTCCACTTT	CSARDIGRNSPLHF
TRBD2	TRBJ2-3	TRBV20-1	.	TGCAGTGCTAGAGATGGGGTTCGCGCCCCGGGAGGTACGCAGTATTTT	CSARDGVRAPGGTQYF
TRBD1	TRBJ1-2	TRBV12-3/TRBV12-4	few	TGTGCCAGCAGAGCTCCCGGGACAGATAACTATGGCTACACCTTC	CASRAPGTDNYGYTF
.	TRBJ1-6	TRBV3-1	few	TGTGCCAGCAGCCAAGACAGAATCCACTCACCCCTCCACTTT	CASSQDRIHSPLHF
.	TRBJ2-3	TRBV12-3/TRBV12-4	.	TGTGCCAGCAGTCCCCTCCCGCTGTCAGATACGCAGTATTTT	CASSPLPLSDTQYF
TRBD2	TRBJ2-1	TRBV7-2	.	TGTGCCAGCAGCTTAGTGTTCGTAGCGGGGAACTCCTACAATGAGCAGTTCTTC	CASSLVFVAGNSYNEQFF
.	TRBJ2-2	TRBV7-9	many	TGTGCCAGCAGCTTAGCGGGGGCCGGGGAGCTGTTTTTT	CASSLAGAGELFF
.	TRBJ2-1	TRBV2	.	TGTGCCAGCGGGAGCTCCGAGGGGAGTTCGCAGTTCTTC	CASGSSEGSSQFF
TRBD1	TRBJ2-7	TRBV7-9	.	TGTGCCAGCAGCTCCTCCGGGACAGACTCCTACGAGCAGTACTTC	CASSSSGTDSYEQYF
TRBD1	TRBJ2-1	TRBV7-3	.	TGTGCCAGCAGCACCACAGGGGTCAATGAGCAGTTCTTC	CASSTTGVNEQFF
.	TRBJ1-5	TRBV7-2	few	TGTGCCAGCAGCCTGGGGGTTGATCAGCCCCAGCATTTT	CASSLGVDQPQHF
.	TRBJ2-5	TRBV6-5	few	TGTGCCAGCAGTTACTCGGGAGGGGGCGGTGGGGAGACCCAGTACTTC	CASSYSGGGGGETQYF
.	TRBJ2-1	TRBV27	.	TGTGCCAGCAGCCCAACCCGGGGCTGGGACTACAATGAGCAGTTCTTC	CASSPTRGWDYNEQFF
TRBD1	TRBJ1-2	TRBV6-2/TRBV6-3	.	TGTGCCAGCAGGGAAGGGGGACAGAGCGGCTACACCTTC	CASREGGQSGYTF
.	TRBJ2-3	TRBV4-1	.	TGCGCCAGCAGCCTCCCTCGGGGCGGGGTCAGCACAGATACGCAGTATTTT	CASSLPRGGVSTDTQYF
.	TRBJ2-2	TRBV7-2	.	TGTGCCAGCAGCTACGGGACCTCGAACACCGGGGAGCTGTTTTTT	CASSYGTSNTGELFF
TRBD1	TRBJ2-5	TRBV12-3/TRBV12-4	few	TGTGCCAGCAGTCCAAGACAGGGTAGGGGACAAGAGACCCAGTACTTC	CASSPRQGRGQETQYF
.	TRBJ1-1	TRBV7-9	many	TGTGCCAGCAGCTTAGAAGGGGGGGCAGAAGCTTTCTTT	CASSLEGGAEAFF
TRBD1	TRBJ1-1	TRBV5-1	many	TGCGCCAGCAGGGGGAAGGGACAGGGCACTGAAGCTTTCTTT	CASRGKGQGTEAFF
.	TRBJ1-2	TRBV18	.	TGTGCCAGCTCACCAGAGTACGGACCGAACTATGGCTACACCTTC	CASSPEYGPNYGYTF
.	TRBJ2-7	TRBV7-9	.	TGTGCCAGCAGCTTCGATCCCCTCTACGAGCAGTACTTC	CASSFDPLYEQYF
.	TRBJ1-1	TRBV5-1	few	TGCGCCAGCAGCTTGGGGGGCAGGCAGAACACTGAAGCTTTCTTT	CASSLGGRQNTEAFF
.	TRBJ2-7	TRBV12-3/TRBV12-4	few	TGTGCCAGCAGTTCCAATGAGTACTACGAGCAGTACTTC	CASSSNEYYEQYF
TRBD2	TRBJ2-3	TRBV12-3/TRBV12-4	.	TGTGCCAGCCTGAGATGGGAGGGGAGCACAGATACGCAGTATTTT	CASLRWEGSTDTQYF
.	TRBJ2-5	TRBV3-1	.	TGTGCCAGCAGCCAAGGTCTACAGGGTAGGGAGACCCAGTACTTC	CASSQGLQGRETQYF
TRBD2	TRBJ2-5	TRBV7-8	.	TGTGCCAGCAGCTGGTATGGGGGGAGGGCCACGGAGACCCAGTACTTC	CASSWYGGRATETQYF
TRBD1	TRBJ1-2	TRBV6-5	few	TGTGCCAGCAGTTACGGGGACAGGGGCGTCTATGGCTACACCTTC	CASSYGDRGVYGYTF
.	TRBJ2-3	TRBV20-1	few	TGCAGTGCTAGAAGGAGTTGGTACACAGATACGCAGTATTTT	CSARRSWYTDTQYF
TRBD2	TRBJ2-7	TRBV5-4	.	TGTGCCAGCAGCTCCGGACTAGCGGGAGGGCCATTCGAGCAGTACTTC	CASSSGLAGGPFEQYF
.	TRBJ1-1	TRBV4-1	few	TGCGCCAGCAGCCAAGAGAAGGCAGGGGAGACTGAAGCTTTCTTT	CASSQEKAGETEAFF
TRBD1	TRBJ2-7	TRBV20-1	many	TGCAGTGCTAGAGCAGGGGGCTACGAGCAGTACTTC	CSARAGGYEQYF
TRBD1	TRBJ1-1	TRBV15	few	TGTGCCACCAGCAGAGTACTACACAGGGGGCTTATTTTATCGCGCACTGAAGCTTTCTTT	CATSRVLHRGLILSRTEAFF
TRBD2	TRBJ2-7	TRBV6-6	few	TGTGCCAGCCGGGAGGAGAGCGAGCAGTACTTC	CASREESEQYF
.	TRBJ2-1	TRBV24-1	.	TGTGCCACCAGTGATCCCAGTCGGGCCTACAATGAGCAGTTCTTC	CATSDPSRAYNEQFF
TRBD2	TRBJ2-7	TRBV12-3/TRBV12-4	few	TGTGCCAGCAGCCCGAGCGGGAGCATCCCCTACGAGCAGTACTTC	CASSPSGSIPYEQYF
.	TRBJ2-5	TRBV19	many	TGTGCCAGTAGTGAAACCGGGACATCGGGAGAGACCCAGTACTTC	CASSETGTSGETQYF
TRBD2	TRBJ2-1	TRBV7-2	.	TGTGCCAGCAGCACCGGACCCGGGAGGAACAATGAGCAGTTCTTC	CASSTGPGRNNEQFF
TRBD2	TRBJ2-5	TRBV20-1	many	TGCAGTGCTAGATTTGGTTCGTCAGCGGGACAAGAGACCCAGTACTTC	CSARFGSSAGQETQYF
.	TRBJ2-7	TRBV5-1	many	TGTGCCAGCAGCTTAGGAACAGGGCGGGAGCAGTACTTC	CASSLGTGREQYF
.	TRBJ2-3	TRBV30	.	TGTGCCTGGAGTCTAACAGGGGGGGTCACAGATACGCAGTATTTT	CAWSLTGGVTDTQYF
TRBD1	TRBJ2-5	TRBV5-1	few	TGCGCCAGCAGCTTCGGGACAGCTACTCAAGAGACCCAGTACTTC	CASSFGTATQETQYF
.	TRBJ2-5	TRBV7-2	.	TGTGCCAGCAGCTTCTCGGGGAGACAACAAGAGACCCAGTACTTC	CASSFSGRQQETQYF
.	TRBJ2-1	TRBV7-9	.	TGTGCCAGCAGCTTAGTCGCGGCGGGGGCCTCCTTTGAGCAGTTCTTC	CASSLVAAGASFEQFF
.	TRBJ1-1	TRBV7-3	.	TGTGCCAGCAGCACCAATCTGAACACTGAAGCTTTCTTT	CASSTNLNTEAFF
TRBD2	TRBJ2-5	TRBV7-9	once	TGTGCCAGCAGCCAAGGGACTAGCGGGGGAGAGACCCAGTACTTC	CASSQGTSGGETQYF
.	TRBJ2-1	TRBV12-3/TRBV12-4	.	TGTGCCAGCAGTACGGACAATGAGCAGTTCTTC	CASSTDNEQFF
TRBD2	TRBJ2-7	TRBV18	.	TGTGCCAGCTCACGGACTAGCGGGAGGCCCCACGAGCAGTACTTC	CASSRTSGRPHEQYF
.	TRBJ2-7	TRBV29-1	.	TGCAGCGTTGAAGTACAGGGTCGGCAGCAGTACTTC	CSVEVQGRQQYF
TRBD1	TRBJ2-5	TRBV6-1	.	TGTGCCTGCCGGGACAGGGGCCAAGAGACCCAGTACTTC	CACRDRGQETQYF
.	TRBJ1-2	TRBV25-1	.	TGTGCCAGCAGTGCGCCGAGGCGGGGATCGCGTGGCTACACCTTC	CASSAPRRGSRGYTF
.	TRBJ1-1	TRBV3-1	.	TGTGCCAGCAGTCAAACAGGGTCGGCCACTGAAGCTTTCTTT	CASSQTGSATEAFF
.	TRBJ1-1	TRBV24-1	.	TGTGCCACCCGGCCGGGGGGCGGCACTGAAGCTTTCTTT	CATRPGGGTEAFF